The 19 T cell receptor beta chains listed next were all sequenced from one sample in a study of regulatory dendritic cells for organ transplantation. Their antigens are not known. Sorted subsets were CFSE-labeled and cultured roughly five days with allogeneic dendritic cells. Data came from immunoSEQ multiplex PCR; TCRdb stores just in-frame clones and leaves some out. The top ten clones hold 20% to 25% of a sample with 3,500 to 5,000 clones, roughly 70% of them seen once. Source material: memory CD8+ T cells from blood cultured with dendritic cells. Documented subset: CD45RO+ memory T cells. Every receptor here comes from a human donor in good health.

The rearrangement joins TRBV7-9 to TRBJ1-2, with a possible D match to TRBD1 (5 bases). Germline V gene sequence: CDR1 SEHNR, CDR2 FQNEAQ (reference sequence). The V end was cut by 3 bases, the J end by 4 bases, with 9 bases between. The CDR3 consists of 13 residues. CDR3 DNA sequence: TGTGCCAGCAGCTTTGACAGCTTCTATGGCTACACCTTC. It codes for CASSFDSFYGYTF.

V usage is TRBV15 and J usage is TRBJ1-2; 8 nucleotides line up with TRBD1. V lost 2 bases, J lost 7 bases, and 3 bases stayed unmatched. Germline V CDR1 and CDR2: LNHNV, YYDKDF (reference sequence). CDR3 size: 13 residues. The CDR3 protein is CATSRKDRVGYTF. The CDR3 DNA is TGTGCCACCAGCAGAAAGGACAGGGTTGGCTACACCTTC. The full variable domain, with the rest looked up from reference TRBV15 and TRBJ1-2, is DAMVIQNPRYQVTQFGKPVTLSCSQTLNHNVMYWYQQKSSQAPKLLFHYYDKDFNNEADTPDNFQSRRPNTSFCFLDIRSPGLGDTAMYLCATSRKDRVGYTFGSGTRLTVV.

The chain uses TRBV11-2 and TRBJ2-1; 8 bases are shared with TRBD2. This CDR3 has 16 residues. Germline CDR1 and CDR2: SGHAT and FQNNGV. V dropped 3 bases and J dropped 4; count of bases not matched to a gene: 8. In nucleotides, the CDR3 is TGTGCCAGCAGCTTTGTCGCTAGCGGGTATTACAATGAGCAGTTCTTC. Translating gives CASSFVASGYYNEQFF.

V is TRBV25-1 and J is TRBJ2-7; 7 nucleotides align to TRBD1. The trim removed 5 bases at V and 4 bases at J, leaving 8 bases unmatched. The CDR3 totals 14 residues. Germline loops: CDR1 MGHDK, CDR2 SYGVNS. In DNA, the CDR3 is TGTGCCAGCAGTCCGACAGGGTCCGCGTACGAGCAGTACTTC. This sequence encodes CASSPTGSAYEQYF.

The rearrangement joins TRBV7-7 to TRBJ2-7; D unresolved. This CDR3 is built from 11 residues. Per germline, CDR1 SSHAT and CDR2 FNYEAQ (reference sequence). V lost 8 bases, J lost 6 bases, and 11 bases lay in between. CDR3 in amino acids: CASGRSLEQYF. The CDR3 bases are TGTGCCAGCGGGCGGAGCCTCGAGCAGTACTTC.

The chain has TRBV27 and TRBJ1-1, with a tentative D call TRBD1 (6 bases). Between the trimmed V and J ends, which lost 7 bases and 4 bases, there was a span of 22 bases. The CDR3 consists of 16 residues. Germline V gene data show CDR1 as MNHEY and CDR2 as SMNVEV (reference sequence). CDR3 nucleotides: TGTGCCAGCAAATCTCTCGGGGGGGCTCGGGGCACTGAAGCTTTCTTT. Translated, it gives CASKSLGGARGTEAFF.

This clone was counted a few times. The chain carries TRBV7-9 and TRBJ2-7; 7 bases align to TRBD2. The length of the CDR3 is 16 residues. CDR1 and CDR2 (germline): SEHNR, FQNEAQ (reference sequence). V shed 1 base, J shed 2 bases, and the junction held 8 bases outside the gene matches. In DNA form, the CDR3 reads TGTGCCAGCAGCTTAGTTAAGGTGGGAGGGCCCTACGAGCAGTACTTC. Protein sequence: CASSLVKVGGPYEQYF.

CDR3 loop: CASSYVGGSRVGAFF. CDR3 nucleotides: TGTGCCAGCAGTTACGTGGGGGGCAGTCGGGTCGGAGCTTTCTTT. J is TRBJ1-1 and V is TRBV6-6; TRBD1 is a possible D gene (6 bases). In germline, CDR1 is MNHNY, CDR2 SVGAGI (reference sequence). Deletions cut 2 bases from V and 10 bases from J, with 20 bases between. The CDR3 is made up of 15 amino acids.

The gene calls are TRBV6-5 and TRBJ2-7, with 9 bases fitting TRBD1. The CDR3 extends over 14 amino acids. After removal of 6 bases from V and 5 bases from J, the junction contained 8 bases not matched to a gene. Germline CDR1 reads MNHEY; CDR2 reads SVGAGI. CDR3 in amino acids: CASSPGTGSNEQYF. CDR3 nucleotide sequence: TGTGCCAGCAGCCCGGGGACAGGGTCAAACGAGCAGTACTTC.

The chain is built from TRBV5-1 and TRBJ2-7, with TRBD1 matching 7 bases. V was pared by 0 bases and J by 6 bases, with 15 bases of the junction left unmatched. The CDR3 has 17 amino acids. Germline V gene sequence: CDR1 SGHRS, CDR2 YFSETQ. CDR3 sequence reads: CASSLDRLTGPLTEQYF. The CDR3, as DNA: TGCGCCAGCAGCTTGGACCGGTTGACAGGGCCACTTACCGAGCAGTACTTC.

The chain combines TRBV27 with TRBJ1-1; 9 bases match TRBD1. This CDR3 has 15 residues. V gave up 5 bases and J gave up 4 bases; unmatched junction bases: 8. The germline CDR1 and CDR2 sequences are MNHEY and SMNVEV (reference sequence). In nucleotides, the CDR3 is TGTGCCAGCAGTCCGCAGACAGGGGGGATCACTGAAGCTTTCTTT. It is translated as CASSPQTGGITEAFF.

The V call is TRBV28, the J call TRBJ1-3; D is ambiguous. Between the trimmed V and J ends, which lost 5 bases and 2 bases, there was a span of 10 bases. CDR3 size: 14 residues. CDR1 MDHEN and CDR2 SYDVKM come from the germline V gene. The CDR3 nucleotides are TGTGCCAGCAGTCCAAGAAACGCTGGAAACACCATATATTTT. Amino acid sequence: CASSPRNAGNTIYF. Filled out from reference TRBV28 and TRBJ1-3, the complete variable domain reads DVKVTQSSRYLVKRTGEKVFLECVQDMDHENMFWYRQDPGLGLRLIYFSYDVKMKEKGDIPEGYSVSREKKERFSLILESASTNQTSMYLCASSPRNAGNTIYFGEGSWLTVV.

The rearrangement joins TRBV9 to TRBJ2-1; 8 positions match TRBD2. The CDR3 extends over 15 amino acids. V lost 0 bases and J lost 6; bases outside the gene matches: 5. The germline gives CDR1 SGDLS, CDR2 YYNGEE. In nucleotides, the CDR3 is TGTGCCAGCAGCGTAGCAGCGGGAGTCAGCAATGAGCAGTTCTTC. Its protein product is CASSVAAGVSNEQFF. Together with reference TRBV9 and TRBJ2-1, the CDR3 gives the full variable domain: DSGVTQTPKHLITATGQRVTLRCSPRSGDLSVYWYQQSLDQGLQFLIQYYNGEERAKGNILERFSAQQFPDLHSELNLSSLELGDSALYFCASSVAAGVSNEQFFGPGTRLTVL.

The rearrangement links TRBV4-2 to TRBJ1-6, with 8 nucleotides matching TRBD1. The germline V gene has CDR1 LGHNA and CDR2 YNFKEQ. The length of the CDR3 is 16 residues. V gave up 0 bases and J gave up 9 bases; unmatched junction bases: 7. The CDR3 spells CASSQDIGTGSSPLHF. The DNA for the CDR3 is TGTGCCAGCAGCCAAGACATTGGGACAGGTAGTTCACCCCTCCACTTT.

There are a few counts of this clone. The chain links TRBV28 to TRBJ1-2, with D hard to call. V gave up 2 bases and J gave up 7 bases, with 5 bases separating them. The germline gives CDR1 MDHEN, CDR2 SYDVKM. The CDR3 runs to 11 residues. The CDR3 region has the DNA TGTGCCAGCAGTTTAGGGGTTGGCTACACCTTC. Its translation: CASSLGVGYTF.

This clone was seen just once. The chain is built from TRBV18 and TRBJ1-1; D call uncertain. From germline, CDR1 is KGHSH and CDR2 LQKENI. Trimming pared 3 bases from V and 8 bases from J, leaving 13 bases between. The CDR3 contains 13 residues. CDR3 protein: CASSPRSSGEAFF. CDR3 coding DNA: TGTGCCAGCTCACCGCGCTCCTCCGGGGAAGCTTTCTTT.

This clone appeared once. The chain joins TRBV5-1 to TRBJ2-7; D might be TRBD1 (6 bases). The V end was cut by 4 bases, the J end by 5 bases, with 19 bases between. The CDR3 runs 15 residues. Germline lookup yields CDR1 SGHRS and CDR2 YFSETQ. The CDR3 here is CASSQVGAGEHEQYF. CDR3 nucleotide sequence: TGCGCCAGCAGCCAAGTAGGAGCAGGGGAACACGAGCAGTACTTC.

V usage is TRBV6-6 and J usage is TRBJ2-2; D ambiguous. V was cut by 10 bases and J by 0 bases, with 9 bases left in between. CDR3 length equals 13 residues. The germline V gene has CDR1 MNHNY and CDR2 SVGAGI (reference sequence). CDR3 amino acids: CATRTANTGELFF. CDR3 in DNA: TGTGCCACGAGGACGGCGAACACCGGGGAGCTGTTTTTT.

The chain couples TRBV27 to TRBJ2-5; 8 positions match TRBD2. V gave up 5 bases and J gave up 1 base; unmatched junction bases: 3. This CDR3 has 14 residues. Looked up from germline, CDR1 is MNHEY and CDR2 is SMNVEV (reference sequence). The CDR3 DNA reads TGTGCCAGCAGTCTTACTAGCGGCCAAGAGACCCAGTACTTC. This encodes CASSLTSGQETQYF.